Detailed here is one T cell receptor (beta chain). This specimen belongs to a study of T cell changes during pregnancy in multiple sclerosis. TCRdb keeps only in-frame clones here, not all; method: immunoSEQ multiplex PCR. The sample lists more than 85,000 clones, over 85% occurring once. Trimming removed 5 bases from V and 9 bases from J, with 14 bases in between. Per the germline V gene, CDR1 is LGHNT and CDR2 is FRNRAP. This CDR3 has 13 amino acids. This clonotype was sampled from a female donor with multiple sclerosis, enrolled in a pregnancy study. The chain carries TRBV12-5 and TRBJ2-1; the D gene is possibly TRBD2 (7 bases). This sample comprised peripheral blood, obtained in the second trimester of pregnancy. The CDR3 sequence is CASGGEGGREQFF. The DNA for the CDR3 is TGTGCTAGTGGTGGAGAGGGGGGGCGTGAGCAGTTCTTC.